Below, one TCR beta chain is given with its context. The sample is drawn from a study of cytomegalovirus exposure and HLA in healthy donors. The PCR employed 60 Vbeta primers together with 13 Jbeta primers. Only in-frame clones appear in the TCRdb table, and some are missing; sequencing was by immunoSEQ multiplex PCR. The table lists about 130,000 clones, roughly 80% of them singletons. With 5 bases removed from V and 4 bases from J, the gap between germline ends came to 20 bases. The CDR3 length is 16 residues. Germline V CDR1 and CDR2: LNHDA, SQIVND (reference sequence). The TCR sequence derives from a man younger than 30 in good health and CMV-seropositive. The material sequenced was PBMCs. This rearrangement joins TRBV19 to TRBJ2-5; a weak D match, TRBD1 (5 bases). The CDR3 is CASSANRLSVRETQYF. CDR3 coding DNA: TGTGCCAGTAGTGCCAACAGGCTATCGGTGAGAGAGACCCAGTACTTC.